These 18 T cell receptor beta chains came from one sample sequenced in a study of blood T cell repertoires in COVID-19. Here immunoSEQ multiplex PCR was the method, and the copy in TCRdb shows in-frame clones only, minus some. The sample has under 250,000 clones; roughly four fifths are singletons. Source material: peripheral blood. Receptors originate from a woman in her 30s who had recovered from COVID-19.

This clone has just one count. The chain combines TRBV7-9 with TRBJ2-7; 11 nucleotides align to TRBD2. The CDR3 covers 15 residues. The trim removed 5 bases at V and 3 bases at J, leaving 6 bases unmatched. In germline, CDR1 is SEHNR, CDR2 FQNEAQ (reference sequence). The DNA of the CDR3 is TGTGCCAGCAGCCCCGGGACTAGCGGAATCTACGAGCAGTACTTC. It translates to CASSPGTSGIYEQYF. The complete variable domain, with remaining parts taken from reference TRBV7-9 and TRBJ2-7, reads DTGVSQNPRHKITKRGQNVTFRCDPISEHNRLYWYRQTLGQGPEFLTYFQNEAQLEKSRLLSDRFSAERPKGSFSTLEIQRTEQGDSAMYLCASSPGTSGIYEQYFGPGTRLTVT.

The chain joins TRBV28 to TRBJ2-3, with a weak D call TRBD1 (5 bases). The CDR3 length is 17 residues. Trimming removed 5 bases from V and 0 bases from J, with 18 bases in between. The germline gives CDR1 MDHEN, CDR2 SYDVKM. DNA of the CDR3: TGTGCCAGCAGTCCATATGGGGCCGGGTCCAGCACAGATACGCAGTATTTT. It encodes CASSPYGAGSSTDTQYF.

The rearrangement links TRBV7-3 to TRBJ2-1, with D tentatively TRBD1 (6 bases). Germline V gives CDR1 SGHTA, CDR2 FQGTGA. The V and J ends lost 3 bases and 3 bases respectively, with 6 bases between them. CDR3 length: 13 residues. Here the CDR3 DNA reads TGTGCCAGCAGCTTGGACAGCTACAATGAGCAGTTCTTC. Translated: CASSLDSYNEQFF. Full variable domain (rest looked up from reference TRBV7-3 and TRBJ2-1): GAGVSQTPSNKVTEKGKYVELRCDPISGHTALYWYRQSLGQGPEFLIYFQGTGAADDSGLPNDRFFAVRPEGSVSTLKIQRTERGDSAVYLCASSLDSYNEQFFGPGTRLTVL.

The chain couples TRBV12-3 or TRBV12-4 to TRBJ2-1; D is unclear. The V gene lost 6 bases and the J gene lost 9 bases, with 12 bases spanning the gap. The CDR3 consists of 12 residues. Here the CDR3 DNA reads TGTGCCAGCAGCCCCCCCGCGAGTGAGCAGTTCTTC. It codes for CASSPPASEQFF.

This rearrangement joins TRBV6-5 to TRBJ2-7, with 8 bases matching TRBD1. J gave up 5 bases and V 5 bases, and 11 bases lay outside the gene matches. This CDR3 contains 15 residues. Germline V gene data show CDR1 as MNHEY and CDR2 as SVGAGI. DNA for the CDR3: TGTGCCAGCAGTCCTAAACAGGGGGAAAGAAACGAGCAGTACTTC. It encodes CASSPKQGERNEQYF.

This chain joins TRBV18 and TRBJ2-7, with 8 bases that match TRBD1. Germline CDR1 and CDR2: KGHSH and LQKENI. J was trimmed by 0 bases and V by 2 bases; bases with no gene match: 3. The CDR3 length is 15 residues. CDR3: CASSPRTGTSYEQYF. The CDR3 DNA follows: TGTGCCAGCTCACCAAGGACAGGGACCTCCTACGAGCAGTACTTC.

The DNA of the CDR3 is TGCGCCAGCTACGGGGGGGGCAATGAGCAGTTCTTC. Protein sequence: CASYGGGNEQFF. The rearrangement uses TRBV10-2 and TRBJ2-1, with 8 bases lining up with TRBD2. V trimming: 8 bases; J trimming: 6 bases; junction bases outside the gene matches: 3. This CDR3 spans 12 amino acids. In germline, CDR1 is WSHSY, CDR2 SAAADI.

In the case of this clone: This sample also contains other DNA sequences that code for the same CDR3. The J gene is TRBJ2-1, the V gene TRBV3-1 (or the pseudogene TRBV3-2); 11 bases agree with TRBD2. CDR1 LGHDT and CDR2 YNNKEL come from the germline V gene (reference sequence). The V and J ends lost 4 bases and 3 bases, in that order; junction bases with no gene match: 2. The CDR3 spans 15 residues. CDR3 DNA sequence: TGTGCCAGCAGCCGAACTAGCGGGAGCTACAATGAGCAGTTCTTC. This translates into CASSRTSGSYNEQFF.

Regarding this clone: Other DNA sequences of this sample code for an identical CDR3. The chain employs TRBV27 and TRBJ2-7; maybe TRBD1 (6 bases). V shed 5 bases and J shed 0 bases, with 8 bases lying between them. There are 13 residues in the CDR3. Germline V gene lookup returns CDR1 MNHEY and CDR2 SMNVEV (reference sequence). This chain's CDR3 is CASSRDISYEQYF. CDR3 bases: TGTGCCAGCAGTCGGGACATCTCCTACGAGCAGTACTTC.

Concerning this clone: The sample contains more than one DNA sequence encoding this CDR3. The chain's CDR3 is CASSLAQGEQYF. The DNA of the CDR3 is TGCGCCAGCAGCTTGGCGCAGGGCGAGCAGTACTTC. V and J are TRBV5-1 and TRBJ2-7, with D perhaps TRBD1 (5 bases). The CDR3 covers 12 residues. Germline V gene data show CDR1 as SGHRS and CDR2 as YFSETQ. Trimming removed 0 bases at V and 6 bases at J, with 7 bases between.

This clone was counted once. The chain is built from TRBV3-1 (or the pseudogene TRBV3-2) and TRBJ1-1, with D perhaps TRBD1 (6 bases). The CDR3 has 14 residues. Per germline, CDR1 LGHDT and CDR2 YNNKEL (reference sequence). The V gene lost 0 bases and the J gene lost 11 bases, with 16 bases spanning the gap. This chain's CDR3 is CASSQEGRQGLAFF. The CDR3 bases are TGTGCCAGCAGCCAAGAAGGCCGCCAGGGGCTGGCTTTCTTT.

The genes are TRBV28 and TRBJ2-7, with a possible D match to TRBD2 (6 bases). This CDR3 has 17 amino acids. V was shortened by 6 bases and J by 3 bases, with 24 bases between the two germline ends. Germline V gene data show CDR1 as MDHEN and CDR2 as SYDVKM. For the CDR3, the DNA is TGTGCCAGCAGCTTCCCCTTTGCGGGATCTAACCTCTACGAGCAGTACTTC. Protein sequence: CASSFPFAGSNLYEQYF.

This clone was seen a few times. In DNA, the CDR3 is TGTGCCAGCAGCACCACAGGGATCGGCTACACCTTC. It is translated as CASSTTGIGYTF. The chain uses TRBV6-2 or TRBV6-3 and TRBJ1-2, with D perhaps TRBD1 (6 bases). Germline values: CDR1 MNHEY, CDR2 SVGEGT. Trimming stripped 6 bases from V and 8 bases from J, with 13 bases between. The CDR3 spans 12 residues.

This clone was detected once. The chain employs TRBV7-6 and TRBJ2-7, with TRBD1 matching 7 bases. The CDR3 is 13 amino acids. The ends lost 1 base at V and 5 bases at J; junction bases unmatched: 2. Germline-derived CDR1 and CDR2 are SGHVS and FNYEAQ. CDR3 residues: CASSLGTGDEQYF. CDR3 sequence (DNA): TGTGCCAGCAGCTTAGGAACAGGGGACGAGCAGTACTTC.

The V gene is TRBV9, the J gene TRBJ2-1; 8 bases are shared with TRBD1. CDR3 length: 12 amino acids. Looked up from germline, CDR1 is SGDLS and CDR2 is YYNGEE. The J segment lost 10 bases and the V segment lost 3 bases, leaving 3 bases of the junction unmatched. The CDR3, as DNA: TGTGCCAGCAGCGAGGACAGGGACGAGCAGTTCTTC. This translates into CASSEDRDEQFF. The variable domain in full, with the rest retrieved from reference TRBV9 and TRBJ2-1, is DSGVTQTPKHLITATGQRVTLRCSPRSGDLSVYWYQQSLDQGLQFLIQYYNGEERAKGNILERFSAQQFPDLHSELNLSSLELGDSALYFCASSEDRDEQFFGPGTRLTVL.

The genes are TRBV24-1 and TRBJ1-2, with TRBD1 as a possible D gene (6 bases). V was trimmed by 3 bases and J by 8 bases, leaving 15 bases between them. CDR3 size: 14 residues. Per germline, CDR1 KGHDR and CDR2 SFDVKD. The CDR3 bases are TGTGCCACCAGTGATCGGACAGCCATAGGGGGCTACACCTTC. Translated, it gives CATSDRTAIGGYTF.

The chain uses TRBV3-1 (or the pseudogene TRBV3-2) and TRBJ1-2, with D possibly matching TRBD1 (6 bases). V was pared by 6 bases and J by 6 bases, with 17 bases between. CDR3 length: 14 residues. Germline CDR1 and CDR2: LGHDT and YNNKEL (reference sequence). The CDR3 is CASRRTPEGDGYTF. The DNA for the CDR3 is TGTGCCAGCAGAAGGACACCCGAGGGGGATGGCTACACCTTC.

The chain recombines TRBV4-2 with TRBJ2-1; 12 bases agree with TRBD2. The germline V gene encodes CDR1 LGHNA and CDR2 YNFKEQ. This CDR3 has 19 amino acids. The J segment lost 7 bases and the V segment lost 1 base, leaving 14 bases of the junction unmatched. The CDR3 DNA follows: TGTGCCAGCAGCCAAGTTTCTAGCGGGAGGGCCTTTGAACTGAATGAGCAGTTCTTC. It is translated as CASSQVSSGRAFELNEQFF.